The source of this T cell receptor (beta chain) is a study of CD8 T cells in ankylosing spondylitis. V lost 2 bases to trimming and J lost 4 bases; unmatched junction nucleotides: 1. Germline values: CDR1 SGDLS, CDR2 YYNGEE. This CDR3 is built from 14 residues. General study points: Ankylosing spondylitis blood appeared to be characterized by a TCR beta motif of eight highly homologous variants.

TCRdb ran MiXCR on the 5' RACE reads and lists one entry per CDR3 protein. Of about 200,000 distinct CDR3 sequences in the sample, about 7% were seen once. This clonotype has ten or more counts. The antigen is undetermined. Sequencing used blood, either unsorted or a sorted T cell fraction (not recorded which). The V gene is TRBV9, the J gene TRBJ1-5; 9 bases agree with TRBD1. The source of this sequence is a male donor with ankylosing spondylitis. Here the CDR3 reads CASSVTGGNQPQHF. DNA for the CDR3: TGTGCCAGCAGCGTGACAGGGGGTAATCAGCCCCAGCATTTT.